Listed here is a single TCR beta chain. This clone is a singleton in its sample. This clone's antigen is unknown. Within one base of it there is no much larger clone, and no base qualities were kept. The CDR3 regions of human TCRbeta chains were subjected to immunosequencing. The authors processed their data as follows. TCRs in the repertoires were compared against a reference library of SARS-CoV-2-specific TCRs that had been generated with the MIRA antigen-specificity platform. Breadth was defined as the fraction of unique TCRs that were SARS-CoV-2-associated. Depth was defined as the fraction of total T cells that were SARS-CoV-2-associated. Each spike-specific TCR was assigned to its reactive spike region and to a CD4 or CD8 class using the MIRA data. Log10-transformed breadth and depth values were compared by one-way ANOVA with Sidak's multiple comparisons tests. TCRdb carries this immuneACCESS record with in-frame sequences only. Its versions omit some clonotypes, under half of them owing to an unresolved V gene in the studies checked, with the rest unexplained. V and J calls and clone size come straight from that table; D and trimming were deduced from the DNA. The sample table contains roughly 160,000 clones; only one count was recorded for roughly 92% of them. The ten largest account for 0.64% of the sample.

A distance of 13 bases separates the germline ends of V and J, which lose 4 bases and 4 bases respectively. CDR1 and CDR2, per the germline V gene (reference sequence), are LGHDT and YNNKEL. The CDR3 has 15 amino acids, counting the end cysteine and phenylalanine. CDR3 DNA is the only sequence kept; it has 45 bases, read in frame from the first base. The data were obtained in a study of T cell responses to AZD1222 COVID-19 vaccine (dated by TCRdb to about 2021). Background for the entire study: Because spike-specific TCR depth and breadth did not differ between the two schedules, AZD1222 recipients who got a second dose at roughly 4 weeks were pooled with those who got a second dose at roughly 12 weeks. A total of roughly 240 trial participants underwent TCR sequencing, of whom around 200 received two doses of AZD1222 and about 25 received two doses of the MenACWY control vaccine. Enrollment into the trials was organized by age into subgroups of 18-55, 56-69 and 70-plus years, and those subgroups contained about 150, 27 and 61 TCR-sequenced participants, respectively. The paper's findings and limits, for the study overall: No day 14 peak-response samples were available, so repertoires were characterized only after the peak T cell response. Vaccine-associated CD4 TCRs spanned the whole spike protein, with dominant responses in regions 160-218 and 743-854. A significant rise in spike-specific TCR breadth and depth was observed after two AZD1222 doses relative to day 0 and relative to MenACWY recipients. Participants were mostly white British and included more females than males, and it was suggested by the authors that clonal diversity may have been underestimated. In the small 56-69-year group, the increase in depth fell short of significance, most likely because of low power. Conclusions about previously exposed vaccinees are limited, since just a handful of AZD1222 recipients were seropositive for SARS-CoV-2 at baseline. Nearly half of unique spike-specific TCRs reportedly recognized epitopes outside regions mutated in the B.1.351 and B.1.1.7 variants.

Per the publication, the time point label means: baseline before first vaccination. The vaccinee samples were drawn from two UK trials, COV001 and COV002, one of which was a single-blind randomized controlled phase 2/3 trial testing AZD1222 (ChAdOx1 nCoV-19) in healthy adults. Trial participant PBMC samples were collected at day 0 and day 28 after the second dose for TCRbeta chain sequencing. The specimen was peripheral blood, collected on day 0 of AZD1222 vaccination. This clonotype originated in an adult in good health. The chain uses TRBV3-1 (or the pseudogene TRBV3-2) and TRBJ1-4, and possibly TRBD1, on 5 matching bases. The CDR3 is CASSLLRDHNEKLFF. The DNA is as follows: TGTGCCAGCAGCCTACTCCGGGACCATAATGAAAAACTGTTTTTT.